This TCR beta chain derives from a study of tumor and adjacent non-tumor tissue in lung cancer. RNA was extracted from bulk tissue without any cell sorting. More than 3 cm separated this lung sample from the edge of the tumor. TCRbeta libraries were built with three rounds of nested PCR, modified from ARM-PCR. TCRdb reprocessed the multiplex PCR reads with MiXCR, giving one entry per CDR3 protein. The sample shows some 51,000 distinct CDR3 sequences, more than 55% of them seen only once. Germline CDR1 and CDR2: SQVTM and ANQGSEA. CDR3 size: 11 residues. The clonotype originates from an older woman with non-small cell lung cancer. Material: distant non-tumor lung tissue. The rearrangement links TRBV29-1 to TRBJ2-2; the D is unclear. The CDR3 nucleotides read TGCATCCTTGGGGACACCGGGGAGCTGTTTTTT. This translates into CILGDTGELFF.